One and the same sample provided the 22 T cell receptor beta chains below, sequenced in a study of blood T cell repertoires in COVID-19. Assay used: immunoSEQ multiplex PCR; TCRdb lists only in-frame clones, some missing. The sample carries around 100,000 clones, roughly 84% recorded once. The sequenced sample consisted of peripheral blood. The receptor source for this set is a human donor in a cohort sampled during active COVID-19.

The chain is built from TRBV7-8 and TRBJ2-1; TRBD2 agrees at 9 bases. Germline-derived CDR1 and CDR2 are SGHVS and FQNEAQ. This CDR3 is 15 amino acids long. The V gene end was trimmed by 2 bases and the J gene end by 4 bases; junction bases not matched to a gene: 3. CDR3 loop: CASSLLAGKYNEQFF. DNA of the CDR3: TGTGCCAGCAGCTTACTAGCGGGGAAATACAATGAGCAGTTCTTC.

The count of this clone is one. V gene TRBV5-6 combines with J gene TRBJ1-1, with TRBD1 identical over 8 bases. CDR1 and CDR2 from the germline V gene are SGHDT and YYEEEE. V shed 7 bases and J 0 bases; nucleotides not matched to a gene: 11. This CDR3 has 16 residues. CDR3 sequence (DNA): TGTGCCAGCGGCCTTACAGGGGGGAAATTGAACACTGAAGCTTTCTTT. Translation gives CASGLTGGKLNTEAFF.

The rearrangement links TRBV7-2 to TRBJ1-1; D uncertain. The ends were cut back, 2 bases at V and 0 bases at J, with 4 bases in the middle. Germline CDR1 and CDR2: SGHTA and FQGNSA. The CDR3 consists of 13 residues. CDR3 DNA sequence: TGTGCCAGCAGCTTATATGTGAACACTGAAGCTTTCTTT. Translated, it gives CASSLYVNTEAFF.

This chain uses TRBV4-2 with TRBJ2-3; TRBD2 might be the D (6 bases). This CDR3 region has 17 residues. Germline V gene data show CDR1 as LGHNA and CDR2 as YNFKEQ. V shed 0 bases and J shed 3 bases, with 16 bases lying between them. This CDR3 is CASSQEGSGSPTDTQYF. CDR3 DNA: TGTGCCAGCAGCCAAGAAGGTAGCGGTTCCCCGACAGATACGCAGTATTTT.

This clone was counted between two and nine times. The chain uses TRBV27 and TRBJ1-2; D perhaps matches TRBD1 (5 bases). Germline values: CDR1 MNHEY, CDR2 SMNVEV (reference sequence). This CDR3 contains 15 residues. The germline V and J ends were trimmed by 0 bases and 3 bases, with 11 bases remaining between them. CDR3 in amino acids: CASSLSGRAYYGYTF. The CDR3 DNA is TGTGCCAGCAGTTTATCGGGCAGGGCCTACTATGGCTACACCTTC.

The chain recombines TRBV6-5 with TRBJ1-2; D is perhaps TRBD1 (6 bases). Per germline, CDR1 MNHEY and CDR2 SVGAGI. The CDR3 length is 13 residues. The germline V and J ends were trimmed by 6 bases and 3 bases, with 11 bases remaining between them. The CDR3 sequence: CASRRDTHYGYTF. CDR3 coding DNA: TGTGCCAGCAGAAGGGACACGCACTATGGCTACACCTTC.

The V gene is TRBV5-5, the J gene TRBJ2-1, with 11 bases matching TRBD2. The CDR3 is made up of 15 amino acids. The junction had 7 bases not matched to a gene; V was cut back by 1 base and J by 10 bases. Germline CDR1 SGHKS, CDR2 YYEKEE (reference sequence). The CDR3 reads CASSLRASGGTEQFF. CDR3 sequence (DNA): TGTGCCAGCAGCTTGAGGGCTAGCGGGGGGACAGAGCAGTTCTTC.

The genes are TRBV6-2 or TRBV6-3 and TRBJ1-1; TRBD1 aligns across 8 bases. Germline V gene sequence: CDR1 MNHEY, CDR2 SVGEGT. V dropped 0 bases and J dropped 7; count of bases not matched to a gene: 7. This CDR3 contains 15 residues. The CDR3 coding sequence is TGTGCCAGCAGTTACTCCCTGACAGGGGTGGGTGAAGCTTTCTTT. Protein sequence: CASSYSLTGVGEAFF.

V gene TRBV7-9 combines with J gene TRBJ2-3; 14 bases agree with TRBD2. The CDR3 spans 17 residues. Trimming removed 5 bases from V and 1 base from J; junction bases left unmatched: 5. Germline CDR1 reads SEHNR; CDR2 reads FQNEAQ (reference sequence). In DNA, the CDR3 is TGTGCCAGCAGCCGTGGGACTAGCGGGGGACGCACAGATACGCAGTATTTT. Its protein product is CASSRGTSGGRTDTQYF.

CDR3 bases: TGTGCCAGCAGCCACGGGACTGTCATAGATACGCAGTATTTT. It specifies CASSHGTVIDTQYF. V is TRBV6-5 and J is TRBJ2-3; a weak D match, TRBD2 (6 bases). CDR1 and CDR2 from the germline V gene are MNHEY and SVGAGI. Trimming left V 6 bases short and J 5 bases short, with 15 bases between. CDR3 length equals 14 residues.

J is TRBJ2-7 and V is TRBV6-2 or TRBV6-3, with no clear D. V was trimmed by 2 bases and J by 4 bases, leaving 9 bases between them. The CDR3 spans 13 residues. The germline V gene encodes CDR1 MNHEY and CDR2 SVGEGT. Here the CDR3 reads CASSYGSGYEQYF. Written as DNA, the CDR3 is TGTGCCAGCAGTTACGGTTCCGGGTACGAGCAGTACTTC.

The chain carries TRBV18 and TRBJ1-2; possible D gene TRBD1, 6 bases. Between the trimmed V and J ends, which lost 2 bases and 4 bases, there was a span of 17 bases. Germline V gives CDR1 KGHSH, CDR2 LQKENI. This CDR3 comprises 16 residues. CDR3 DNA: TGTGCCAGCTCACCAGCCGTGAGGACAGCCGCCTATGGCTACACCTTC. Amino acid sequence: CASSPAVRTAAYGYTF.

The chain carries TRBV14 and TRBJ1-5; D is possibly TRBD1 (5 bases). The CDR3 has 13 amino acids. Germline V gives CDR1 SGHDN, CDR2 FVKESK. Trimming stripped 10 bases from V and 5 bases from J, with 15 bases between. CDR3 loop: CAIRQGKDQPQHF. The CDR3 nucleotides are TGTGCCATCAGGCAGGGAAAAGATCAGCCCCAGCATTTT.

With respect to this clone: Different DNA sequences within this sample yield the same CDR3. This chain links TRBV5-5 with TRBJ2-2; TRBD2 matches at 7 bases. The CDR3 runs 17 residues. Trimming cost V 0 bases and J 7 bases; bases outside gene matches: 12. Germline CDR1 is SGHKS and CDR2 is YYEKEE (reference sequence). The CDR3 bases are TGTGCCAGCAGCTTGGGTCCGGTCGGGGGGTGGAGCGGGGAGCTGTTTTTT. Protein sequence: CASSLGPVGGWSGELFF.

This chain joins TRBV9 and TRBJ2-5; D is unresolved. The CDR3 is made up of 13 amino acids. The ends were cut back, 2 bases at V and 2 bases at J, with 7 bases in the middle. Germline V gives CDR1 SGDLS, CDR2 YYNGEE. CDR3 nucleotides: TGTGCCAGCAGCGTTTCGGTGCAAGAGACCCAGTACTTC. Amino acids: CASSVSVQETQYF. Using reference TRBV9 and TRBJ2-5 for the parts outside the CDR3, the full variable domain is DSGVTQTPKHLITATGQRVTLRCSPRSGDLSVYWYQQSLDQGLQFLIQYYNGEERAKGNILERFSAQQFPDLHSELNLSSLELGDSALYFCASSVSVQETQYFGPGTRLLVL.

This clone was counted a few times. The V and J genes are TRBV2 and TRBJ1-5; a possible D gene is TRBD1 (6 bases). Germline V gives CDR1 SNHLY, CDR2 FYNNEI. V shed 11 bases and J shed 2 bases, with 13 bases lying between them. The CDR3 spans 13 residues. The CDR3 sequence is CASKGVGNQPQHF. In DNA, the CDR3 is TGTGCCTCTAAGGGGGTGGGCAATCAGCCCCAGCATTTT.

This sequence joins TRBV9 and TRBJ2-7; D is uncertain. The CDR3 is 15 amino acids. V gave up 0 bases and J gave up 0 bases, with 10 bases separating them. CDR1 is SGDLS and CDR2 is YYNGEE in the germline V gene. CDR3 amino acids: CASSVGQVSSYEQYF. The CDR3 DNA is TGTGCCAGCAGCGTAGGGCAGGTCTCCTCCTACGAGCAGTACTTC.

The rearrangement joins TRBV2 to TRBJ2-1; tentative D call: TRBD1 (6 bases). CDR1 and CDR2 (germline): SNHLY, FYNNEI. V lost 7 bases to trimming and J lost 3 bases, with 16 bases between them. There are 15 residues in the CDR3. The CDR3, as DNA: TGTGCCAGCAAATTGACAGGAGACTTCTACAATGAGCAGTTCTTC. This encodes CASKLTGDFYNEQFF.

The J gene is TRBJ2-3, the V gene TRBV11-3; 10 bases map to TRBD2. The CDR3 runs to 16 residues. Looked up from germline, CDR1 is SGHNT and CDR2 is YENEEA. V was pared by 3 bases and J by 1 base, with 4 bases of the junction left unmatched. This CDR3 reads CASSFSGTSGTDTQYF. The CDR3 nucleotides read TGTGCCAGCAGCTTTTCCGGGACTAGCGGCACAGATACGCAGTATTTT.

The table lists this clone with a count of one. The chain employs TRBV5-4 and TRBJ2-1; D may be TRBD2 (7 bases). Germline CDR1 SGHNT, CDR2 YYREEE (reference sequence). The CDR3 covers 17 residues. Deletions cut 4 bases from V and 6 bases from J, with 23 bases between. The CDR3 loop is CASSAGGGAYFGNEQFF. The CDR3 DNA sequence: TGTGCCAGCAGCGCGGGTGGGGGGGCTTATTTCGGCAATGAGCAGTTCTTC.

This rearrangement joins TRBV5-1 to TRBJ2-5, with D possibly TRBD1 on 8 matching bases. This CDR3 is 16 amino acids long. Deletions cut 4 bases from V and 4 bases from J, with 20 bases between. The germline gives CDR1 SGHRS, CDR2 YFSETQ. The CDR3 loop is CASSAATGGAGETQYF. Written as DNA, the CDR3 is TGCGCCAGCAGCGCCGCTACAGGGGGGGCGGGAGAGACCCAGTACTTC.

The chain couples TRBV5-1 to TRBJ1-5; 9 bases match TRBD1. This CDR3 contains 15 residues. V was clipped by 0 bases and J by 7 bases; unmatched bases: 5. The germline V gene has CDR1 SGHRS and CDR2 YFSETQ. The CDR3: CASSLGTGASQPQHF. The CDR3 bases are TGCGCCAGCAGCTTGGGGACAGGGGCTTCCCAGCCCCAGCATTTT.